The entry that follows covers one T cell receptor beta chain sequence. The sample comes from a study of blood T cell repertoires in COVID-19. Original methodology: Reference gene primer amplification gave nucleated cell count estimates. Some clones are missing from TCRdb's copy, which holds only in-frame ones; the method was immunoSEQ multiplex PCR. V, J and clone size are taken as reported in that table, and D and trimming were inferred from the DNA itself. This table holds a few hundred thousand clones, roughly four fifths found once. Germline assignment: CDR1 SGHNT and CDR2 YYREEE (reference sequence). J was trimmed by 5 bases and V by 3 bases; bases with no gene match: 9. CDR3 length equals 16 residues. Enrollees, 18 to 89 years old, lived in 24 US areas. Symptom resolution, clearance, or two negative PCRs marked donors in Cohort 3 as recovered.

Sequencing was done on a sample of PBMCs or T cells enriched from blood (not recorded which). The sequence was obtained from a man aged 35-49 years who had recovered from COVID-19. The V gene is TRBV5-4, the J gene TRBJ2-2; TRBD1 aligns across 8 bases. The CDR3 DNA is TGTGCCAGCAGCTCGGGACAGGTTAATCCTACCGGGGAGCTGTTTTTT. Its protein is CASSSGQVNPTGELFF.